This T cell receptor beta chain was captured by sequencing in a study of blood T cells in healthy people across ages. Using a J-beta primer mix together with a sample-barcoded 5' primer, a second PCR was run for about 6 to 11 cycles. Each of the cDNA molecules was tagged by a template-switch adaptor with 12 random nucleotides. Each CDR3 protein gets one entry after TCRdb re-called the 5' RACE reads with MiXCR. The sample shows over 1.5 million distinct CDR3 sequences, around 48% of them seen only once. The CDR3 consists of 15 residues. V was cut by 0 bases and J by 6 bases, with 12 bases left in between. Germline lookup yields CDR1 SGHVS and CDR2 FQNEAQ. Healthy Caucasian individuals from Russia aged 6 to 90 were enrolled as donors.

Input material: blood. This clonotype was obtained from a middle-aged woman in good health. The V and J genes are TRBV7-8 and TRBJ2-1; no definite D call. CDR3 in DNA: TGTGCCAGCAGCTTAGCGGGCAGGCCCATCAATGAGCAGTTCTTC. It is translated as CASSLAGRPINEQFF.